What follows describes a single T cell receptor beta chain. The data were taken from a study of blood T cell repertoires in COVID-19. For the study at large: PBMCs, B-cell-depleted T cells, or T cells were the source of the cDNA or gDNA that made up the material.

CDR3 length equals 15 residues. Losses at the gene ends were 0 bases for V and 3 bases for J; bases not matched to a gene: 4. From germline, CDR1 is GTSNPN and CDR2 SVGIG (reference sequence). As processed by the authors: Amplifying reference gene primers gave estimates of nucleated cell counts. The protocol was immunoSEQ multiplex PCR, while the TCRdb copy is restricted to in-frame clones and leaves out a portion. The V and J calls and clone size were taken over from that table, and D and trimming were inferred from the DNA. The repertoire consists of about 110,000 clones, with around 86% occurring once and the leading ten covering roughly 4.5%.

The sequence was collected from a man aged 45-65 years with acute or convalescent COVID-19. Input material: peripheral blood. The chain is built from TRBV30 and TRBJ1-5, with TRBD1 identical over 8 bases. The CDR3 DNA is TGTGCCTGGAGTGTGTCACAGGGGGACAATCAGCCCCAGCATTTT. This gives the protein CAWSVSQGDNQPQHF.